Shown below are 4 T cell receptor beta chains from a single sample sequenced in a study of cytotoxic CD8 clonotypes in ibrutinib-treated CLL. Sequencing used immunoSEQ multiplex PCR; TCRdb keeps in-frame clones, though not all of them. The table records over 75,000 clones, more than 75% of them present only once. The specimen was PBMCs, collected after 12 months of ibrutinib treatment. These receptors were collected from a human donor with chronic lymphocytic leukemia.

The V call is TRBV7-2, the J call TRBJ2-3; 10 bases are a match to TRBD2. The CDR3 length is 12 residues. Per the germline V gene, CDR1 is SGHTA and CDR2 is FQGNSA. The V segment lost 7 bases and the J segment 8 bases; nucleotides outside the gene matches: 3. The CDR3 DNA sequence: TGTGCCAGCATAGCGGGGGGCGGTACGCAGTATTTT. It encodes CASIAGGGTQYF.

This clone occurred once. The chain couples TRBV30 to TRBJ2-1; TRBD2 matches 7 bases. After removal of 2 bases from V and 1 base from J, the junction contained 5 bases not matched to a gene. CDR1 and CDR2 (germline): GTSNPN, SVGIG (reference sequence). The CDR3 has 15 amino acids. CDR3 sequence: CAWSRTSGSYNEQFF. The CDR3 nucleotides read TGTGCCTGGAGTAGGACTAGTGGGTCCTACAATGAGCAGTTCTTC.

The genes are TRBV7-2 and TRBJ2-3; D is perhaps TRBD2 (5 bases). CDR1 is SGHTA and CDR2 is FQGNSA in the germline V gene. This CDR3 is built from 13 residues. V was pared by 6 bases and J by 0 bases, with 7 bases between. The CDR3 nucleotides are TGTGCCAGCAGACTAGGCAGCACAGATACGCAGTATTTT. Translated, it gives CASRLGSTDTQYF.

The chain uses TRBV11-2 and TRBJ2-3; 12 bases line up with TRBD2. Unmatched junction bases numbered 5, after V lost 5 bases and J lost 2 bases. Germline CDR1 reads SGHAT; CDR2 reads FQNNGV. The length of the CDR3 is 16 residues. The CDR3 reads CASSMLAGGNTDTQYF. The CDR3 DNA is TGTGCCAGCAGCATGCTAGCGGGGGGGAACACAGATACGCAGTATTTT.